The 21 T cell receptor beta chains listed next were all sequenced from one sample in a study of identifying expanded T cells in peripheral blood. Here immunoSEQ multiplex PCR was the method, and the copy in TCRdb shows in-frame clones only, minus some. The repertoire holds around 94,000 clones, around 88% seen once, with less than 15% in the top ten. The sample comprised blood. Receptors originate from a person aged 18-70 years in good health.

This clone occurred a few times. J is TRBJ1-2 and V is TRBV29-1; 8 positions agree with TRBD1. V shed 4 bases, J shed 4 bases, and the junction held 5 bases outside the gene matches. Per germline, CDR1 SQVTM and CDR2 ANQGSEA. The CDR3 totals 13 residues. The CDR3 DNA reads TGCAGCGTTGTCGGACAGGGAGGCTATGGCTACACCTTC. Residues: CSVVGQGGYGYTF.

This chain connects TRBV28 to TRBJ2-3, with a weak D call TRBD1 (6 bases). From germline, CDR1 is MDHEN and CDR2 SYDVKM. The CDR3 consists of 15 residues. The ends were cut back, 5 bases at V and 4 bases at J, with 16 bases in the middle. The CDR3 coding sequence is TGTGCCAGCAGTGTACAGGGTTCGGTCCCAGATACGCAGTATTTT. Amino acids: CASSVQGSVPDTQYF.

This sequence joins TRBV9 and TRBJ1-3; 8 nucleotides match TRBD1. The V gene end was trimmed by 3 bases and the J gene end by 5 bases; junction bases not matched to a gene: 10. Germline V lookup: CDR1 SGDLS, CDR2 YYNGEE. The CDR3 extends over 16 amino acids. CDR3 nucleotides: TGTGCCAGCAGCGAAGACCAGACAGGGGCCCGAAACACCATATATTTT. Its protein product is CASSEDQTGARNTIYF. Full variable domain (rest looked up from reference TRBV9 and TRBJ1-3): DSGVTQTPKHLITATGQRVTLRCSPRSGDLSVYWYQQSLDQGLQFLIQYYNGEERAKGNILERFSAQQFPDLHSELNLSSLELGDSALYFCASSEDQTGARNTIYFGEGSWLTVV.

This chain connects TRBV5-6 to TRBJ1-2; D uncertain. The CDR3 is 12 residues long. Trimming left V 2 bases short and J 6 bases short, with 8 bases between. Germline V gene data show CDR1 as SGHDT and CDR2 as YYEEEE. The CDR3 here is CASSLNMNGYTF. The CDR3 DNA reads TGTGCCAGCAGCTTAAACATGAATGGCTACACCTTC.

This clone was counted a single time. The J gene is TRBJ2-7, the V gene TRBV30; D gene ambiguous. V was shortened by 7 bases and J by 0 bases, with 10 bases between the two germline ends. The CDR3 runs to 12 residues. CDR1 GTSNPN and CDR2 SVGIG come from the germline V gene (reference sequence). The CDR3 DNA reads TGTGCCTTAGACGCGAGCTCCTACGAGCAGTACTTC. Its protein is CALDASSYEQYF.

V and J are TRBV18 and TRBJ1-3; 9 bases map to TRBD1. CDR3 length: 14 residues. Germline CDR1 and CDR2: KGHSH and LQKENI. J was trimmed by 8 bases and V by 3 bases; bases with no gene match: 5. The CDR3 here is CASSPGQGRYTIYF. CDR3 DNA: TGTGCCAGCTCACCGGGACAGGGTCGGTACACCATATATTTT.

This chain uses TRBV6-5 with TRBJ2-7; 11 nucleotides agree with TRBD2. Germline lookup yields CDR1 MNHEY and CDR2 SVGAGI. The CDR3 sequence is 15 residues long. V dropped 6 bases and J dropped 7; count of bases not matched to a gene: 11. Here the CDR3 DNA reads TGTGCCAGCAGAAAAAGACTAGCGGGATCCTCTGAGCAGTACTTC. Protein product: CASRKRLAGSSEQYF.

Comment on this clone: Germline is not matched at one junction end, which may reflect a read error. The V call is TRBV5-1, the J call TRBJ2-4; TRBD2 matches at 7 bases. This CDR3 comprises 15 residues. Germline CDR1 SGHRS, CDR2 YFSETQ. The CDR3 DNA reads TGCGCCAGCAGATTGGAGGGAGGGCCAGGAAACATTCAGTACTTC. This codes for CASRLEGGPGNIQYF.

The chain has TRBV4-3 and TRBJ2-7, with 7 bases lining up with TRBD1. The CDR3 runs 13 residues. Trimming at V came to 3 bases and at J to 2 bases, leaving 1 base not matched to a gene. CDR1 is LGHNA and CDR2 is YSLEER in the germline V gene. In DNA form, the CDR3 reads TGCGCCAGCAGCCAGGGACAGACCTACGAGCAGTACTTC. It codes for CASSQGQTYEQYF.

The chain recombines TRBV19 with TRBJ2-1; 8 nucleotides match TRBD1. Looked up from germline, CDR1 is LNHDA and CDR2 is SQIVND (reference sequence). V was pared by 6 bases and J by 4 bases, with 2 bases of the junction left unmatched. The CDR3 is made up of 13 amino acids. CDR3 nucleotides: TGTGCCAGTAGGGGGACAGGTTACAATGAGCAGTTCTTC. Its protein is CASRGTGYNEQFF.

V is TRBV19 and J is TRBJ2-7, with 8 bases that match TRBD1. The germline V gene has CDR1 LNHDA and CDR2 SQIVND (reference sequence). The ends lost 4 bases at V and 5 bases at J; junction bases unmatched: 13. CDR3 length: 16 amino acids. CDR3 sequence: CASSTLRTGINDEQYF. The CDR3 nucleotides read TGTGCCAGTAGTACCCTCAGGACAGGGATAAACGACGAGCAGTACTTC.

This chain joins TRBV5-1 and TRBJ2-5; perhaps D is TRBD1 or TRBD2 (6 bases each). This CDR3 comprises 15 residues. Trimming took 4 bases from V and 1 from J, leaving 14 bases between them. Germline-derived CDR1 and CDR2 are SGHRS and YFSETQ. The DNA of the CDR3 is TGCGCCAGCAGCGGAGAAGGGGGACTCCAAGAGACCCAGTACTTC. It is translated as CASSGEGGLQETQYF.

V and J are TRBV7-3 and TRBJ2-3, with D possibly being TRBD1 (5 bases). The CDR3 has 14 residues. Germline V gene data show CDR1 as SGHTA and CDR2 as FQGTGA. V was shortened by 5 bases and J by 5 bases, with 14 bases between the two germline ends. The CDR3 region has the DNA TGTGCCAGCAGCGCGGACAACGGAAGAGATACGCAGTATTTT. Its translation: CASSADNGRDTQYF.

There are a few counts of this clone. This chain joins TRBV9 and TRBJ2-3, with 7 positions matching TRBD2. Germline CDR1 and CDR2: SGDLS and YYNGEE. CDR3 length: 15 residues. V gave up 2 bases and J gave up 0 bases; unmatched junction bases: 3. This CDR3 reads CASSVWGGSTDTQYF. The CDR3 nucleotides are TGTGCCAGCAGCGTGTGGGGGGGAAGCACAGATACGCAGTATTTT. The complete variable domain, with remaining parts taken from reference TRBV9 and TRBJ2-3, reads DSGVTQTPKHLITATGQRVTLRCSPRSGDLSVYWYQQSLDQGLQFLIQYYNGEERAKGNILERFSAQQFPDLHSELNLSSLELGDSALYFCASSVWGGSTDTQYFGPGTRLTVL.

The rearrangement uses TRBV7-3 and TRBJ1-2; D might be TRBD1 (5 bases). The CDR3 covers 13 residues. The germline CDR1 and CDR2 sequences are SGHTA and FQGTGA. The germline V and J ends were trimmed by 5 bases and 7 bases, with 14 bases remaining between them. The CDR3 sequence: CASSPTGGSGYTF. The CDR3 nucleotides read TGTGCCAGCAGCCCCACCGGGGGGTCTGGCTACACCTTC.

This CDR3 is CASSSGTGNYNEQFF. The DNA of the CDR3 is TGTGCCAGCAGCTCCGGGACAGGGAACTACAATGAGCAGTTCTTC. The V and J genes are TRBV7-3 and TRBJ2-1, with 9 bases aligning to TRBD1. J gave up 3 bases and V 4 bases, and 4 bases lay outside the gene matches. The CDR3 is made up of 15 amino acids. Germline loops: CDR1 SGHTA, CDR2 FQGTGA.

The rearrangement links TRBV5-6 to TRBJ1-1, with 10 bases matching TRBD1. The junction had 5 bases not matched to a gene; V was cut back by 4 bases and J by 5 bases. Looked up from germline, CDR1 is SGHDT and CDR2 is YYEEEE. The CDR3 contains 14 residues. The CDR3 DNA is TGTGCCAGCAGCCCGTGGACAGGGGGTACTGAAGCTTTCTTT. It translates to CASSPWTGGTEAFF.

The chain employs TRBV11-2 and TRBJ2-7, with TRBD1 matching 9 bases. There are 14 residues in the CDR3. Germline V gives CDR1 SGHAT, CDR2 FQNNGV. V shed 5 bases and J 5 bases; nucleotides not matched to a gene: 7. The CDR3, as DNA: TGTGCCAGCAGCCTGACGGGACAGGGTCACGAGCAGTACTTC. Translating it yields CASSLTGQGHEQYF. The full variable domain, with the rest looked up from reference TRBV11-2 and TRBJ2-7, is EAGVAQSPRYKIIEKRQSVAFWCNPISGHATLYWYQQILGQGPKLLIQFQNNGVVDDSQLPKDRFSAERLKGVDSTLKIQPAKLEDSAVYLCASSLTGQGHEQYFGPGTRLTVT.

This chain connects TRBV5-1 to TRBJ1-1; D is perhaps TRBD1 (5 bases). Looked up from germline, CDR1 is SGHRS and CDR2 is YFSETQ. The germline V and J ends were trimmed by 1 base and 3 bases, with 13 bases remaining between them. CDR3 length: 15 amino acids. For the CDR3, the DNA is TGCGCCAGCAGCTTGTCGGCAGGGAGGGACACTGAAGCTTTCTTT. It translates to CASSLSAGRDTEAFF.

This clone was counted between two and nine times. The chain combines TRBV15 with TRBJ1-3; D gene ambiguous. Germline CDR1 and CDR2: LNHNV and YYDKDF (reference sequence). The CDR3 contains 13 residues. Trimming cost V 5 bases and J 0 bases, with 5 bases left between them. The chain's CDR3 is CATSASSGNTIYF. CDR3 coding DNA: TGTGCCACCAGCGCAAGCTCTGGAAACACCATATATTTT.

The V and J genes are TRBV9 and TRBJ1-1, with D maybe TRBD1 (5 bases). The germline CDR1 and CDR2 sequences are SGDLS and YYNGEE. V was cut by 0 bases and J by 3 bases, with 9 bases left in between. This CDR3 region has 14 residues. For the CDR3, the DNA is TGTGCCAGCAGCGTAGGCATGGGGGACACTGAAGCTTTCTTT. Protein: CASSVGMGDTEAFF.